The 5 T cell receptor beta chains below were found in one sample sequenced in a study of OX40 agonist ivuxolimab in advanced cancers. Sequencing was performed with immunoSEQ multiplex PCR; in TCRdb, only in-frame clones are kept and a portion is missing. There are over 70,000 clones in the sample; 80% to 90% occur only once, and less than 2% lies in the top ten. The sample in question was CD4+ or CD8+ T cells sorted from blood, obtained in a trial of the OX40 agonist ivuxolimab. The receptors shown here come from an adult with an advanced solid tumor such as melanoma, head and neck, liver or kidney cancer.

The rearrangement uses TRBV4-3 and TRBJ1-6, with TRBD1 as a possible D gene (5 bases). Germline V gene lookup returns CDR1 LGHNA and CDR2 YSLEER. There are 16 residues in the CDR3. Trimming cost V 0 bases and J 6 bases, with 12 bases left between them. CDR3 sequence: CASSQEPPDTNSPLHF. CDR3 nucleotides: TGCGCCAGCAGCCAAGAACCCCCGGACACTAATTCACCCCTCCACTTT.

The chain links TRBV6-6 to TRBJ1-1, with D tentatively TRBD1 (5 bases). Germline V lookup: CDR1 MNHNY, CDR2 SVGAGI (reference sequence). Trimming removed 5 bases from V and 2 bases from J, with 12 bases in between. The CDR3 covers 14 residues. The chain's CDR3 is CASSPRGSNTEAFF. The CDR3 coding sequence is TGTGCCAGCAGTCCTCGGGGGTCTAACACTGAAGCTTTCTTT.

The chain carries TRBV5-4 and TRBJ1-1; D possibly corresponds to TRBD1 (5 bases). In germline, CDR1 is SGHNT, CDR2 YYREEE (reference sequence). The CDR3 consists of 14 residues. Deletions cut 4 bases from V and 1 base from J, with 11 bases between. The CDR3 is CASSGGRTNTEAFF. CDR3 nucleotide sequence: TGTGCCAGCAGCGGGGGACGGACGAACACTGAAGCTTTCTTT. Based on the CDR3 plus reference TRBV5-4 and TRBJ1-1, the full variable domain is ETGVTQSPTHLIKTRGQQVTLRCSSQSGHNTVSWYQQALGQGPQFIFQYYREEENGRGNFPPRFSGLQFPNYSSELNVNALELDDSALYLCASSGGRTNTEAFFGQGTRLTVV.

J is TRBJ2-1 and V is TRBV2, with 8 positions matching TRBD1. The ends lost 4 bases at V and 4 bases at J; junction bases unmatched: 3. This CDR3 is built from 14 residues. Per germline, CDR1 SNHLY and CDR2 FYNNEI. Here the CDR3 DNA reads TGTGCCAGCAGTGGGACAGGGCAGTACAATGAGCAGTTCTTC. This gives the protein CASSGTGQYNEQFF.

V and J are TRBV11-2 and TRBJ1-2; 9 positions agree with TRBD1. This CDR3 is 17 amino acids long. Germline loops: CDR1 SGHAT, CDR2 FQNNGV. Germline trimming cut 1 base from V and 8 bases from J; bases unmatched to any gene: 14. The chain's CDR3 is CASSLAPAGDREGGYTF. CDR3 coding DNA: TGTGCCAGCAGCTTAGCCCCGGCCGGGGACAGGGAGGGGGGCTACACCTTC.